Below are 15 T cell receptor beta chains sequenced from a single sample in a study of blood T cell repertoires in COVID-19. Here immunoSEQ multiplex PCR was the method, and the copy in TCRdb shows in-frame clones only, minus some. The sample shows 200,000 to 250,000 clones, just over 85% of them seen only once. The specimen was peripheral blood. The origin of the receptors is a man younger than 35 with active or convalescent COVID-19.

V usage is TRBV7-8 and J usage is TRBJ2-2; D possibly corresponds to TRBD2 (6 bases). This CDR3 is 17 amino acids long. In germline, CDR1 is SGHVS, CDR2 FQNEAQ. V lost 5 bases and J 2 bases, leaving 18 bases between the germline ends. The CDR3, as DNA: TGTGCCAGCAGCCGGTTGTCTGCTAGCGCAAACACCGGGGAGCTGTTTTTT. This codes for CASSRLSASANTGELFF.

This clone appeared a few times. The rearrangement joins TRBV5-1 to TRBJ1-2; D may be TRBD1 (5 bases). Germline loops: CDR1 SGHRS, CDR2 YFSETQ. The CDR3 has 13 residues. V lost 0 bases and J lost 6, with 9 bases in between. This CDR3 is CASSLGQGNGYTF. CDR3 nucleotides: TGCGCCAGCAGCTTGGGCCAGGGAAATGGCTACACCTTC. The complete variable domain, with remaining parts taken from reference TRBV5-1 and TRBJ1-2, reads KAGVTQTPRYLIKTRGQQVTLSCSPISGHRSVSWYQQTPGQGLQFLFEYFSETQRNKGNFPGRFSGRQFSNSRSEMNVSTLELGDSALYLCASSLGQGNGYTFGSGTRLTVV.

The chain joins TRBV12-3 or TRBV12-4 to TRBJ1-3; unclear D gene. Trimming took off 7 bases at V and 3 bases at J, with 10 bases between the two ends. The CDR3 has 13 residues. CDR3 coding DNA: TGTGCCAGCACCCGGAGGATTGGAAACACCATATATTTT. This encodes CASTRRIGNTIYF.

This CDR3 is CASSTGSSGINEQFF. CDR3 sequence (DNA): TGCGCCAGCAGCACTGGATCTAGCGGGATCAATGAGCAGTTCTTC. The chain carries TRBV5-1 and TRBJ2-1, with TRBD2 identical over 9 bases. The V gene's germline CDR1 is SGHRS and CDR2 YFSETQ. This CDR3 is 15 amino acids long. J gave up 6 bases and V 4 bases, and 8 bases lay outside the gene matches.

This clone was counted only a few times. This chain joins TRBV2 and TRBJ2-2; possible D gene TRBD2, 6 bases. The V end was cut by 6 bases, the J end by 1 base, with 15 bases between. Germline CDR1 and CDR2: SNHLY and FYNNEI. The CDR3 spans 16 residues. CDR3 sequence: CASRIGGRQNTGELFF. In DNA, the CDR3 is TGTGCCAGCAGGATTGGGGGGAGGCAGAACACCGGGGAGCTGTTTTTT.

This clone was seen a single time. V usage is TRBV19 and J usage is TRBJ2-2, with 8 positions matching TRBD2. There are 18 residues in the CDR3. Trimming took 3 bases from V and 5 from J; bases not matched to a gene: 14. Germline V gene lookup returns CDR1 LNHDA and CDR2 SQIVND (reference sequence). The CDR3 bases are TGTGCCAGTAGTATGCGGGAGGTGCTGATGGGGGGTACCGGGGAGCTGTTTTTT. This sequence encodes CASSMREVLMGGTGELFF.

The chain recombines TRBV6-5 with TRBJ2-1; TRBD1 matches at 7 bases. The V gene's germline CDR1 is MNHEY and CDR2 SVGAGI. CDR3 length equals 14 residues. Losses at the gene ends were 2 bases for V and 10 bases for J; bases not matched to a gene: 8. The CDR3 bases are TGTGCCAGCAGTTACGGGACAGACCCTAGGGAGCAGTTCTTC. This gives the protein CASSYGTDPREQFF.

The V call is TRBV5-1, the J call TRBJ2-7, with 13 positions matching TRBD2. Looked up from germline, CDR1 is SGHRS and CDR2 is YFSETQ. V was clipped by 4 bases and J by 11 bases; unmatched bases: 9. CDR3 length equals 14 residues. The CDR3 region is CASSLQTSGGAKYF. For the CDR3, the DNA is TGCGCCAGCAGCCTCCAAACTAGCGGGGGGGCCAAGTACTTC. The whole variable domain, remainder taken from reference TRBV5-1 and TRBJ2-7, is KAGVTQTPRYLIKTRGQQVTLSCSPISGHRSVSWYQQTPGQGLQFLFEYFSETQRNKGNFPGRFSGRQFSNSRSEMNVSTLELGDSALYLCASSLQTSGGAKYFGPGTRLTVT.

The rearrangement joins TRBV10-3 to TRBJ2-2; a weak D match, TRBD1 (6 bases). This CDR3 is built from 18 residues. Germline values: CDR1 ENHRY, CDR2 SYGVKD. V lost 2 bases to trimming and J lost 0 bases, with 16 bases between them. CDR3 sequence (DNA): TGTGCCATCAGTGAGGAACAGGGATACCGCCCGAACACCGGGGAGCTGTTTTTT. Its translation is CAISEEQGYRPNTGELFF.

The chain joins TRBV3-1 (or the pseudogene TRBV3-2) to TRBJ1-1; 7 bases map to TRBD1. CDR3 length: 14 amino acids. CDR1 is LGHDT, CDR2 YNNKEL, per germline (reference sequence). The V and J ends lost 7 bases and 0 bases, in that order; junction bases with no gene match: 5. The CDR3 here is CASKWDSLNTEAFF. The DNA for the CDR3 is TGTGCCAGCAAGTGGGACAGCCTGAACACTGAAGCTTTCTTT.

This clone appeared a few times. This sequence joins TRBV7-9 and TRBJ1-1; D is unclear. Deletions cut 4 bases from V and 5 bases from J, with 8 bases between. This CDR3 has 12 amino acids. Looked up from germline, CDR1 is SEHNR and CDR2 is FQNEAQ (reference sequence). This CDR3 is CASSYQVTEAFF. DNA of the CDR3: TGTGCCAGCAGCTATCAGGTGACTGAAGCTTTCTTT.

V gene TRBV7-2 combines with J gene TRBJ2-7; TRBD2 might be the D (6 bases). The CDR3 is made up of 15 amino acids. V was pared by 3 bases and J by 0 bases, with 12 bases between. Germline assignment: CDR1 SGHTA and CDR2 FQGNSA. The CDR3 DNA reads as TGTGCCAGCAGCTTTTTTGTCGGGAGCTCCTACGAGCAGTACTTC. This encodes CASSFFVGSSYEQYF.

The chain combines TRBV19 with TRBJ2-4, with D perhaps matching TRBD1 (5 bases). V was clipped by 4 bases and J by 7 bases, with 14 bases between them. CDR3 size: 14 residues. Germline V gives CDR1 LNHDA, CDR2 SQIVND (reference sequence). In DNA, the CDR3 is TGTGCCAGTAGTAGACAGCCTGGTGGGAACATTCAGTACTTC. Protein sequence: CASSRQPGGNIQYF. Full variable domain (remainder filled in from reference TRBV19 and TRBJ2-4): DGGITQSPKYLFRKEGQNVTLSCEQNLNHDAMYWYRQDPGQGLRLIYYSQIVNDFQKGDIAEGYSVSREKKESFPLTVTSAQKNPTAFYLCASSRQPGGNIQYFGAGTRLSVL.

There are a few counts of this clone. The chain combines TRBV19 with TRBJ2-7; D possibly corresponds to TRBD2 (6 bases). This CDR3 has 14 residues. In germline, CDR1 is LNHDA, CDR2 SQIVND (reference sequence). Trimming pared 8 bases from V and 3 bases from J, leaving 17 bases between. The CDR3 sequence is CASSLMGGDYEQYF. The CDR3 nucleotides are TGTGCCAGTTCCCTGATGGGCGGGGACTACGAGCAGTACTTC.

The chain employs TRBV7-2 and TRBJ2-7, with D perhaps matching TRBD2 (5 bases). The CDR3 is 18 residues long. CDR1 is SGHTA and CDR2 is FQGNSA in the germline V gene. Trimming left V 3 bases short and J 0 bases short, with 21 bases between. CDR3 DNA sequence: TGTGCCAGCAGCTTCGGGGTCTGGATCGGCCCAAGCTCCTACGAGCAGTACTTC. This codes for CASSFGVWIGPSSYEQYF.